This T cell receptor beta chain appears in the sequencing data of a study of T cells in women clearing cervical HPV infection. Study background: HLA type stays a possible confounder, typing being limited.

For this clone: Its antigen is as yet unknown. Sequencing ends 3 residues short of the CDR3 end; the germline J gene provides the rest.

Notes on the study in general: Combining TCR richness with V gene abundances gave about 0.87 AUC. TRBV6-7 relative abundance averaged about 0.1% in cases and about 0.15% in controls.

The germline gives CDR1 SEHNR, CDR2 FQNEAQ (reference sequence). Deletions cut 8 bases from V and 4 bases from J, with 15 bases between. CDR3 length: 13 residues. Genomic DNA, averaging about 1,300 ng per sample, yielded TCR beta CDR3 via immunoSEQ. Profiled with immunoSEQ multiplex PCR; TCRdb holds only in-frame clones, not every one. The data show about 40,000 clones, and the top ten clones hold about 5%. Input material: blood buffy coat. The chain combines TRBV7-9 with TRBJ2-7; D is possibly TRBD2 (6 bases). The receptor comes from a woman between 18 and 70 years old with a cervical HPV16 infection that either progressed to CIN3+ or cleared (not recorded which). The DNA read from the CDR3 is TGTGCCAGCGGGCGGGAACCCCGTTACGAG. It specifies CASGREPRYE. From start to end, the CDR3 is CASGREPRYEQYF.